This T cell receptor (beta chain) is from a study of a mutant IDH1 vaccine in newly diagnosed glioma. About the study: Once 4-6 weeks had passed after radiotherapy alone, vaccination started, or it started with temozolomide cycles. Earlier therapy was either radiotherapy, temozolomide, or both, and most got both. Held at week 35, visit V12 was the safety follow-up, and visit V13 followed at week 47.

In its sample, this clone was seen once. Its antigen remains unidentified. Findings of the study overall: Among all patients, vaccine-induced immune responses occurred in around 94%.

Regarding time point: week 47, end of study. Alongside topical imiquimod, each dose of vaccine comprised 300 ug of mutant IDH1 20-mer peptide. Germline CDR1 reads GTSNPN; CDR2 reads SVGIG (reference sequence). This CDR3 has 13 amino acids. Trimming stripped 3 bases from V and 4 bases from J, with 12 bases between. The protocol was immunoSEQ multiplex PCR, while the TCRdb copy is restricted to in-frame clones and leaves out a portion. The sample consists of about 85,000 clones, about 90% of them appearing once. V usage is TRBV30 and J usage is TRBJ2-5; D may be TRBD1 (5 bases). Here the sequenced sample was PBMCs, taken from a glioma patient whose treatment included an IDH1 peptide vaccine. The sequence derives from a woman aged 45-59 years with glioma. The CDR3 DNA reads as TGTGCCTGGAGCAGGGATTTTGGAGAGACCCAGTACTTC. Encoded protein: CAWSRDFGETQYF.